This record covers a single T cell receptor beta chain. As yet, its antigen is unknown. Germline V gene sequence: CDR1 SEHNR, CDR2 FQNEAQ (reference sequence). CDR3 size: 14 residues. After removal of 5 bases from V and 12 bases from J, the junction contained 12 bases not matched to a gene. The sample is drawn from a study of T cells in Graves' hyperthyroidism and ophthalmopathy. Points from the study as a whole: Peripheral blood also featured most of the thyroid clonotypes expanded above 0.001.

It was uncontrolled infection, other autoimmune disease, pregnancy or lactation that excluded patients. Out of approximately 10 ml of fresh peripheral blood came the PBMCs. What was amplified from RNA transcripts were TCR beta CDR3 regions. Carried out on the TCR CDR3, a first-round RT-PCR used the HTBI primer set. Via MiXCR, TCRdb re-called the multiplex PCR reads, giving one row per CDR3 protein. The table shows more than 350,000 distinct CDR3 sequences, with around 13% occurring only once. The sequence derives from a woman aged 25 to 39 with Graves' ophthalmopathy. Sequencing was carried out using blood. The V gene is TRBV7-9, the J gene TRBJ1-4; 7 positions match TRBD1. In DNA form, the CDR3 reads TGTGCCAGCAGCCACCGGGACAGTAAAAAGGAACTGTTTTTT. Encoded protein: CASSHRDSKKELFF.